This T cell receptor beta chain appears in the sequencing data of a study of T cells in Graves' hyperthyroidism and ophthalmopathy. TCR beta CDR3 regions were amplified from RNA. Researchers ran a first-round RT-PCR on the TCR CDR3 using the HTBI primer set. TCRdb independently ran MiXCR on the multiplex PCR reads; one entry per CDR3 protein. The sample holds roughly 240,000 distinct CDR3 sequences, around 15% seen once. Study-wide findings and caveats: Ophthalmopathy was separated from stable hyperthyroidism by a 13 V-J model.

The table lists this clonotype with many counts. What it recognizes is unknown. Patients affected by ophthalmopathy presented a Clinical Activity Score of at least 3, a NOSPECS grade of at least 4, and disease duration below 3 months. The TCR comes from a woman younger than 35 with Graves' ophthalmopathy. Sequencing used blood.

The CDR3 region has the DNA TGTGCCAGCAGCTTAAAAGGCTTGGAGGGGCGGAATGAGCAGTTCTTC. Its protein is CASSLKGLEGRNEQFF. The chain links TRBV11-3 to TRBJ2-1; tentative D call: TRBD2 (6 bases). V lost 2 bases and J 7 bases, leaving 18 bases between the germline ends. Germline loops: CDR1 SGHNT, CDR2 YENEEA. CDR3 length equals 16 residues.